The rows below give T cell receptor beta chains drawn from one sample of a study of blood T cell repertoires in COVID-19. Clones were sequenced by immunoSEQ multiplex PCR, and TCRdb holds only the in-frame ones, with some missing. The sample consists of 150,000 to 200,000 clones, 80% to 85% of them appearing once. Sequenced input: peripheral blood. These receptors were taken from a woman aged 70-85 years with COVID-19, enrolled during active disease. The CDR3 runs from the conserved cysteine through the conserved F or W. Fields, in order: clone size, V gene, J gene, D gene, CDR3 DNA, CDR3 protein. The D gene is left open where the match is weak. Some rows mark clone size as missing; the rest say once, few, many or name a class of expanded clone.

clone_size: .; v_call: TRBV13; j_call: TRBJ2-3; d_call: TRBD2; cdr3_nt: TGTGCCAGCACTGGGACTAACCCTGAGGATACGCAGTATTTT; cdr3_aa: CASTGTNPEDTQYF
clone_size: .; v_call: TRBV12-3/TRBV12-4; j_call: TRBJ1-2; d_call: .; cdr3_nt: TGTGCCAGTGGCATGTACTATGGCTACACCTTC; cdr3_aa: CASGMYYGYTF
clone_size: .; v_call: TRBV19; j_call: TRBJ1-3; d_call: .; cdr3_nt: TGTGCCAGTCGAGAATGGACAGCTGGAAACACCATATATTTT; cdr3_aa: CASREWTAGNTIYF
clone_size: .; v_call: TRBV15; j_call: TRBJ1-4; d_call: .; cdr3_nt: TGTGCCACCAGCAACAGAGGGTTGAGGGAAAAACTGTTTTTT; cdr3_aa: CATSNRGLREKLFF
clone_size: .; v_call: TRBV5-4; j_call: TRBJ1-2; d_call: .; cdr3_nt: TGTGCCAGCAGCTTGGAATACGGTGGCTACACCTTC; cdr3_aa: CASSLEYGGYTF
clone_size: .; v_call: TRBV27; j_call: TRBJ1-6; d_call: .; cdr3_nt: TGTGCCAGCACATCCTATCGCGTGGGAGATTCACCCCTCCACTTT; cdr3_aa: CASTSYRVGDSPLHF
clone_size: .; v_call: TRBV19; j_call: TRBJ1-1; d_call: TRBD1; cdr3_nt: TGTGCCAGTAAGGAGGGGGCGGTGACTGAAGCTTTCTTT; cdr3_aa: CASKEGAVTEAFF
clone_size: once; v_call: TRBV20-1; j_call: TRBJ2-7; d_call: .; cdr3_nt: TGCAGTGCTAGATCGGAAGGGGTGCAGTACTTC; cdr3_aa: CSARSEGVQYF
clone_size: .; v_call: TRBV2; j_call: TRBJ1-5; d_call: TRBD1; cdr3_nt: TGTGCCAGCAGGCCAACGACAGGGTACAGACAGCCCCAGCATTTT; cdr3_aa: CASRPTTGYRQPQHF
clone_size: .; v_call: TRBV15; j_call: TRBJ1-5; d_call: .; cdr3_nt: TGTGCCACCAGCCCAGAAGGAGATGGGAGCAATCAGCCCCAGCATTTT; cdr3_aa: CATSPEGDGSNQPQHF
clone_size: few; v_call: TRBV18; j_call: TRBJ1-5; d_call: TRBD1; cdr3_nt: TGTGCCAGCTCCCCGGGACAGGGGATTCAGCCCCAGCATTTT; cdr3_aa: CASSPGQGIQPQHF
clone_size: few; v_call: TRBV4-2; j_call: TRBJ1-4; d_call: .; cdr3_nt: TGTGCCAGCAGCCAAGAACGCGGAATATATGAAAAACTGTTTTTT; cdr3_aa: CASSQERGIYEKLFF
clone_size: .; v_call: TRBV9; j_call: TRBJ2-7; d_call: TRBD2; cdr3_nt: TGTGCCAGCAGCCCGCTTAGCGGGGTTACCTACGAGCAGTACTTC; cdr3_aa: CASSPLSGVTYEQYF
clone_size: .; v_call: TRBV7-2; j_call: TRBJ2-1; d_call: TRBD2; cdr3_nt: TGTGCCAGCAGCCCCGGACTAGCGGGGGCAGGCTACAATGAGCAGTTCTTC; cdr3_aa: CASSPGLAGAGYNEQFF
clone_size: .; v_call: TRBV5-1; j_call: TRBJ1-2; d_call: TRBD1; cdr3_nt: TGCGCCAGCAGCGGCAGGCCGGGACAGGGGACGGGCTACACCTTC; cdr3_aa: CASSGRPGQGTGYTF
clone_size: .; v_call: TRBV5-6; j_call: TRBJ2-5; d_call: TRBD2; cdr3_nt: TGTGCCAGCAGCTTGACTAGCGGGGGGGGCTTCCAAGAGACCCAGTACTTC; cdr3_aa: CASSLTSGGGFQETQYF
clone_size: .; v_call: TRBV2; j_call: TRBJ1-2; d_call: .; cdr3_nt: TGTGCCAGCAGTGAAAACCAGGGGAACTATGGCTACACCTTC; cdr3_aa: CASSENQGNYGYTF
clone_size: .; v_call: TRBV6-5; j_call: TRBJ2-7; d_call: TRBD2; cdr3_nt: TGTGCCAGCAGTAGGGGAGGGACTAGCGGAAACGAGCAGTACTTC; cdr3_aa: CASSRGGTSGNEQYF
clone_size: medium-sized; v_call: TRBV4-1; j_call: TRBJ1-3; d_call: TRBD1; cdr3_nt: TGCGCCAGCAGCCAAGACAAGGGGGCTTATGGAAACACCATATATTTT; cdr3_aa: CASSQDKGAYGNTIYF
clone_size: .; v_call: TRBV6-6; j_call: TRBJ1-3; d_call: .; cdr3_nt: TGTGCCAGCAGTTACTCGCGGGGGATAGGCGGAAACACCATATATTTT; cdr3_aa: CASSYSRGIGGNTIYF
clone_size: .; v_call: TRBV7-8; j_call: TRBJ2-1; d_call: TRBD2; cdr3_nt: TGTGCCAGCACACTAGCGGGGGGCAACAATGAGCAGTTCTTC; cdr3_aa: CASTLAGGNNEQFF
clone_size: .; v_call: TRBV28; j_call: TRBJ2-3; d_call: TRBD2; cdr3_nt: TGTGCCAGCAGTTTTAGCGGGAGAACTGGCACAGATACGCAGTATTTT; cdr3_aa: CASSFSGRTGTDTQYF
clone_size: .; v_call: TRBV29-1; j_call: TRBJ2-7; d_call: TRBD1; cdr3_nt: TGCAGCGTTGAGGAAGGTTTTACAGGGGGCTACGAGCAGTACTTC; cdr3_aa: CSVEEGFTGGYEQYF
clone_size: .; v_call: TRBV7-2; j_call: TRBJ2-3; d_call: .; cdr3_nt: TGTGCCAGCAGCTTACTCGGCCAGGGCGTAATTGATACGCAGTATTTT; cdr3_aa: CASSLLGQGVIDTQYF
clone_size: .; v_call: TRBV3-1/TRBV3-2; j_call: TRBJ2-1; d_call: .; cdr3_nt: TGTGCCAGCAGCCAAGAACTCGGACAGCTTGGAGGGCAGTTCTTC; cdr3_aa: CASSQELGQLGGQFF
clone_size: .; v_call: TRBV2; j_call: TRBJ2-7; d_call: .; cdr3_nt: TGTGCCAGCGCCGAGGGAGGGGGCTACGAGCAGTACTTC; cdr3_aa: CASAEGGGYEQYF
clone_size: .; v_call: TRBV6-5; j_call: TRBJ1-3; d_call: .; cdr3_nt: TGTGCCAGCGGGGGCAGGGTCGGAAACACCATATATTTT; cdr3_aa: CASGGRVGNTIYF
clone_size: .; v_call: TRBV7-9; j_call: TRBJ2-5; d_call: .; cdr3_nt: TGTGCCAGCAGCTTTGGGGGGCAAGAGACCCAGTACTTC; cdr3_aa: CASSFGGQETQYF
clone_size: .; v_call: TRBV6-5; j_call: TRBJ2-2; d_call: .; cdr3_nt: TGTGCCAGCAGCCCAATATCCGGGATCACCGGGGAGCTGTTTTTT; cdr3_aa: CASSPISGITGELFF
clone_size: .; v_call: TRBV30; j_call: TRBJ2-3; d_call: TRBD2; cdr3_nt: TGTGCCTGGAGGCGACTAGCGGGGGGAAGAGATACGCAGTATTTT; cdr3_aa: CAWRRLAGGRDTQYF
clone_size: .; v_call: TRBV28; j_call: TRBJ1-5; d_call: .; cdr3_nt: TGTGCCAGCAGTTTAGGCGGGATGGGGGAGGGACAGCCCCAGCATTTT; cdr3_aa: CASSLGGMGEGQPQHF
clone_size: .; v_call: TRBV7-2; j_call: TRBJ2-7; d_call: TRBD2; cdr3_nt: TGTGCCAGCAGCTTATCTCTAGCGGGAGGGGGATTCGAGCAGTACTTC; cdr3_aa: CASSLSLAGGGFEQYF
clone_size: .; v_call: TRBV4-1; j_call: TRBJ1-2; d_call: TRBD1; cdr3_nt: TGCGCCAGCAGCCAAGGACAGGGTAATCAGTATGGCTACACCTTC; cdr3_aa: CASSQGQGNQYGYTF
clone_size: .; v_call: TRBV7-3; j_call: TRBJ1-1; d_call: .; cdr3_nt: TGTGCCAGCAGCTTAAATCCGGGAGCAGAAGCTTTCTTT; cdr3_aa: CASSLNPGAEAFF
clone_size: .; v_call: TRBV5-6; j_call: TRBJ2-7; d_call: TRBD2; cdr3_nt: TGTGCCAGCAGCTTGAGAGGAGCGGGAGGGTTGGAGCAGTACTTC; cdr3_aa: CASSLRGAGGLEQYF
clone_size: .; v_call: TRBV18; j_call: TRBJ1-5; d_call: .; cdr3_nt: TGTGCCAGCTCACCCACGTCCAAAGTTACAGGTAGCAATCAGCCCCAGCATTTT; cdr3_aa: CASSPTSKVTGSNQPQHF
clone_size: .; v_call: TRBV2; j_call: TRBJ2-1; d_call: .; cdr3_nt: TGTGCCAGCAGTAGCCAATCGGGCAATGAGCAGTTCTTC; cdr3_aa: CASSSQSGNEQFF
clone_size: .; v_call: TRBV6-6; j_call: TRBJ1-1; d_call: .; cdr3_nt: TGTGCCAGCAGTTACTCGGGGGGGGACAACACTGAAGCTTTCTTT; cdr3_aa: CASSYSGGDNTEAFF
clone_size: .; v_call: TRBV18; j_call: TRBJ2-7; d_call: .; cdr3_nt: TGTGCCAGCTCACCCGGAGAGAACGAGCAGTACTTC; cdr3_aa: CASSPGENEQYF
clone_size: .; v_call: TRBV19; j_call: TRBJ1-1; d_call: .; cdr3_nt: TGTGCCAGTAGTATAGGGGCGAACACTGAAGCTTTCTTT; cdr3_aa: CASSIGANTEAFF
clone_size: once; v_call: TRBV5-5; j_call: TRBJ1-4; d_call: .; cdr3_nt: TGTGCCAGCAGCTTGGGGCTCCAGCGGGGGCCAGCTAATGAAAAACTGTTTTTT; cdr3_aa: CASSLGLQRGPANEKLFF
clone_size: .; v_call: TRBV5-1; j_call: TRBJ1-1; d_call: TRBD1; cdr3_nt: TGCGCCAGCAGCTTGGATGGGCAGGGGGGTTTAGCTTTCTTT; cdr3_aa: CASSLDGQGGLAFF
clone_size: .; v_call: TRBV10-3; j_call: TRBJ1-1; d_call: TRBD1; cdr3_nt: TGTGCCATCAGTGAGTCCACCTACAGGGGATCTGAAGCTTTCTTT; cdr3_aa: CAISESTYRGSEAFF
clone_size: .; v_call: TRBV18; j_call: TRBJ1-4; d_call: .; cdr3_nt: TGTGCCAGCTCGCCCCTGGGAGCAACTAATGAAAAACTGTTTTTT; cdr3_aa: CASSPLGATNEKLFF
clone_size: .; v_call: TRBV6-4; j_call: TRBJ2-1; d_call: TRBD2; cdr3_nt: TGTGCCAGCAGCACCGGGACTAGCGGCTACAATGAGCAGTTCTTC; cdr3_aa: CASSTGTSGYNEQFF
clone_size: .; v_call: TRBV5-1; j_call: TRBJ2-2; d_call: .; cdr3_nt: TGCGCCAGCACCGCCCGCAGTCCCGGGGAGCTGTTTTTT; cdr3_aa: CASTARSPGELFF